The clone carrying this T cell receptor beta chain has more than one count but fewer than ten. Germline-derived CDR1 and CDR2 are SQVTM and ANQGSEA. The CDR3 sequence is 12 residues long. Trimming removed 4 bases from V and 0 bases from J, with 6 bases in between. The data are from a study of blood T cells in healthy people across ages. Next came a second PCR, run for about 7 to 11 cycles, which used a sample-barcoded 5' primer along with a J-beta primer mix. One entry per CDR3 protein results from TCRdb running MiXCR on the 5' RACE reads. The sample yields around 500,000 distinct CDR3 sequences, approximately 26% seen once. This sample was also put to use in a study of T cells of mothers and their children. Per that study: Sequencing returned over 9 million TCR beta CDR3 reads per mother and around 3 million per child.

The sequenced sample was blood. The chain employs TRBV29-1 and TRBJ2-5; D ambiguous. This TCR derives from a boy under 10 years old in good health. The DNA for the CDR3 is TGCAGCGTTGGCTGGGACCAAGAGACCCAGTACTTC. It specifies CSVGWDQETQYF. The whole variable domain, filled in from reference TRBV29-1 and TRBJ2-5, reads SAVISQKPSRDICQRGTSLTIQCQVDSQVTMMFWYRQQPGQSLTLIATANQGSEATYESGFVIDKFPISRPNLTFSTLTVSNMSPEDSSIYLCSVGWDQETQYFGPGTRLLVL.